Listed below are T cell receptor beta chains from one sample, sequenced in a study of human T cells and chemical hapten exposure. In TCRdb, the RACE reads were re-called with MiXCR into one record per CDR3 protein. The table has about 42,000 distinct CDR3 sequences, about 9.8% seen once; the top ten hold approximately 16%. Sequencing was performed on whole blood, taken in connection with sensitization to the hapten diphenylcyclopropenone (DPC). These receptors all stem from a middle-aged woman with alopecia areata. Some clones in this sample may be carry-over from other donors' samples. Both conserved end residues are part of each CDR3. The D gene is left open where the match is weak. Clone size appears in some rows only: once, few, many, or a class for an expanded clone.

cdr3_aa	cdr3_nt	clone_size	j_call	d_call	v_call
CSGKDRVDEQYF	TGCAGCGGCAAGGACAGGGTTGACGAGCAGTACTTC	-	TRBJ2-7	TRBD1	TRBV29-1
CASSSSVASPLHF	TGTGCCAGCAGTAGTTCAGTTGCCTCACCCCTCCACTTT	-	TRBJ1-6	-	TRBV28
CSFRDPGTQYF	TGCAGCTTCCGAGATCCGGGTACGCAGTATTTT	few	TRBJ2-3	-	TRBV29-1
CASSPGLDEANEQFF	TGTGCCAGCAGCCCCGGATTGGATGAGGCCAATGAGCAGTTCTTC	-	TRBJ2-1	-	TRBV7-9
CASSYEYGLASQADTQYF	TGTGCCAGCAGTTACGAATACGGCCTAGCAAGTCAGGCAGATACGCAGTATTTT	many	TRBJ2-3	-	TRBV6-2/TRBV6-3
CSATDRGNEKLFF	TGCAGTGCTACGGACAGGGGAAATGAAAAACTGTTTTTT	many	TRBJ1-4	TRBD1	TRBV20-1
CASADIGETQYF	TGTGCCAGCGCCGACATCGGGGAGACCCAGTACTTC	few	TRBJ2-5	-	TRBV28
CASSWARGAFGEKLFF	TGTGCCAGCAGCTGGGCCCGGGGGGCTTTTGGAGAAAAACTGTTTTTT	many	TRBJ1-4	-	TRBV6-2/TRBV6-3
CASSPGTTQVHGYTF	TGTGCCAGCAGCCCCGGGACCACCCAGGTTCATGGCTACACCTTC	many	TRBJ1-2	-	TRBV11-1
CATSIMTGTGDLGQYF	TGTGCCACCAGCATCATGACCGGGACAGGGGACCTGGGGCAGTACTTC	-	TRBJ2-7	TRBD1	TRBV15
CASNAGTEQQETQYF	TGTGCCAGCAATGCCGGGACAGAGCAACAAGAGACCCAGTACTTC	many	TRBJ2-5	TRBD1	TRBV28
CASSQGLAAQETQYF	TGTGCCAGCAGCCAAGGTCTAGCGGCGCAAGAGACCCAGTACTTC	many	TRBJ2-5	TRBD2	TRBV7-9
CASSQYRGNTEAFF	TGTGCCAGCAGCCAATACAGGGGGAACACTGAAGCTTTCTTT	many	TRBJ1-1	TRBD1	TRBV4-2
CASRPQAGGSYNEQFF	TGTGCCAGCAGGCCCCAGGCGGGGGGGTCCTACAATGAGCAGTTCTTC	many	TRBJ2-1	TRBD2	TRBV27
CASSLQGGGELFF	TGCGCCAGCAGCCTGCAGGGCGGCGGGGAGCTGTTTTTT	many	TRBJ2-2	-	TRBV4-1
CASRKILTGDTEAFF	TGTGCCAGTAGGAAAATTTTGACGGGAGACACTGAAGCTTTCTTT	-	TRBJ1-1	-	TRBV19
CASSQEEASPYNSPLHF	TGTGCCAGCAGCCAAGAAGAGGCCAGCCCTTATAATTCACCCCTCCACTTT	many	TRBJ1-6	-	TRBV3-1
CSVPGQGLQETQYF	TGCAGCGTCCCCGGACAGGGACTTCAAGAGACCCAGTACTTC	many	TRBJ2-5	TRBD1	TRBV29-1
CASSLKIEQFF	TGTGCCAGCAGCCTAAAAATTGAGCAGTTCTTC	-	TRBJ2-1	-	TRBV9
CSVAYGQTIRGYTF	TGCAGCGTTGCCTATGGACAGACGATTCGGGGCTACACCTTC	many	TRBJ1-2	-	TRBV29-1
CASGTGAMETQYF	TGTGCCAGCGGGACAGGGGCAATGGAGACCCAGTACTTC	many	TRBJ2-5	-	TRBV21-1
CASSFGVQRSPLHF	TGTGCCAGCAGCTTCGGGGTTCAAAGATCACCCCTCCACTTT	many	TRBJ1-6	-	TRBV12-3/TRBV12-4
CASLTIQPLGYTF	TGTGCCAGCCTAACCATCCAGCCCTTGGGCTACACCTTC	-	TRBJ1-2	-	TRBV2
CASSYSGLAGIYNEQFF	TGTGCCAGCAGTTACTCCGGACTAGCGGGGATATACAATGAGCAGTTCTTC	many	TRBJ2-1	TRBD2	TRBV6-2/TRBV6-3
CASSAPTSGGETQYF	TGTGCCAGCAGCGCCCCGACTAGCGGGGGAGAGACCCAGTACTTC	many	TRBJ2-5	TRBD2	TRBV9
CSVPGQTEKLFF	TGCAGCGTTCCGGGACAGACTGAAAAACTGTTTTTT	many	TRBJ1-4	TRBD1	TRBV29-1
CASGGQGGYGYTF	TGTGCCAGCGGCGGACAGGGAGGGTATGGCTACACCTTC	many	TRBJ1-2	TRBD1	TRBV12-3/TRBV12-4
CASSQGTDPGQVANYGYTF	TGCGCCAGCAGCCAAGGGACAGACCCGGGTCAGGTGGCTAACTATGGCTACACCTTC	many	TRBJ1-2	-	TRBV4-3
CASSFLGQGAGETQYF	TGCGCCAGCAGCTTCCTGGGACAGGGGGCTGGCGAGACCCAGTACTTC	few	TRBJ2-5	TRBD1	TRBV5-1
CASSLGDWGTQYF	TGTGCCAGCAGCTTAGGCGACTGGGGGACCCAGTACTTC	many	TRBJ2-5	-	TRBV11-2
CASSQVSTGRDGYTF	TGTGCCAGCAGCCAAGTATCTACCGGGCGGGATGGCTACACCTTC	many	TRBJ1-2	-	TRBV4-2
CSARVPTAEGKLFF	TGCAGTGCTAGAGTTCCAACGGCTGAAGGAAAACTGTTTTTT	-	TRBJ1-4	-	TRBV20-1
CASRGQGGGQPQHF	TGTGCCAGCAGAGGACAGGGAGGAGGACAGCCCCAGCATTTT	many	TRBJ1-5	TRBD1	TRBV27
CSASGQGGTYEQYF	TGCAGTGCTAGCGGACAGGGAGGGACCTACGAGCAGTACTTC	few	TRBJ2-7	-	TRBV20-1
CASSSWGASPLHF	TGTGCCAGCAGTTCCTGGGGGGCCTCACCCCTCCACTTT	many	TRBJ1-6	-	TRBV27
CSATSTDTQYF	TGCAGTGCGACCAGCACAGATACGCAGTATTTT	few	TRBJ2-3	-	TRBV20-1
CASSAGPDYNEQFF	TGTGCCAGCAGCGCAGGGCCGGACTACAATGAGCAGTTCTTC	many	TRBJ2-1	-	TRBV9
CAAHPRAPGNTIYF	TGTGCCGCCCATCCCAGGGCCCCTGGAAACACCATATATTTT	few	TRBJ1-3	-	TRBV4-2
CASTRRASGISYNEQFF	TGTGCCAGCACCCGGCGGGCGAGCGGGATTTCCTACAATGAGCAGTTCTTC	many	TRBJ2-1	TRBD2	TRBV12-3/TRBV12-4
CASSYTTGGPYEQYF	TGTGCCAGCAGTTACACGACAGGGGGGCCCTACGAGCAGTACTTC	medium-sized	TRBJ2-7	TRBD1	TRBV6-2/TRBV6-3
CASSYSTSQAYEQYF	TGTGCCAGCAGTTATTCGACTAGCCAGGCCTACGAGCAGTACTTC	many	TRBJ2-7	TRBD2	TRBV6-6
CSAILAGQEQFF	TGCAGTGCTATACTAGCGGGTCAAGAGCAGTTCTTC	many	TRBJ2-1	TRBD2	TRBV20-1
CASSETGGSGTDTQYF	TGTGCCAGCAGTGAGACGGGGGGCTCTGGCACAGATACGCAGTATTTT	-	TRBJ2-3	-	TRBV6-4
CSALNPGGVNTGELFF	TGCAGTGCCCTTAACCCCGGGGGCGTTAACACCGGGGAGCTGTTTTTT	-	TRBJ2-2	-	TRBV20-1
CASSAVGGNQPQHF	TGTGCCAGCAGTGCGGTGGGGGGCAATCAGCCCCAGCATTTT	many	TRBJ1-5	-	TRBV6-1
CASSTGQGLTYEQYF	TGTGCCAGCAGTACGGGACAGGGGTTAACCTACGAGCAGTACTTC	few	TRBJ2-7	TRBD1	TRBV27
CASSDRSNTGELFF	TGTGCCAGCTCGGACAGATCGAACACCGGGGAGCTGTTTTTT	many	TRBJ2-2	-	TRBV7-6
CASSPQPEQGAMSYEQYF	TGTGCCAGCAGCCCACAACCCGAACAGGGGGCCATGAGCTACGAGCAGTACTTC	few	TRBJ2-7	TRBD1	TRBV7-8
CASSRTGGYQPQHF	TGTGCCAGCAGTCGGACAGGGGGCTATCAGCCCCAGCATTTT	-	TRBJ1-5	TRBD1	TRBV2
CASSLDRYGYTF	TGTGCCAGCAGTTTGGACCGCTATGGCTACACCTTC	many	TRBJ1-2	-	TRBV28
CASSLWFTGELFF	TGTGCCAGCAGTTTATGGTTCACCGGGGAGCTGTTTTTT	many	TRBJ2-2	-	TRBV12-3/TRBV12-4
CASSQDSWTPPGKKTQYF	TGTGCCAGCAGCCAAGATTCATGGACCCCGCCCGGCAAGAAGACCCAGTACTTC	few	TRBJ2-5	-	TRBV14
CASRPVGQPQETQYF	TGTGCCAGCAGACCCGTCGGACAGCCCCAAGAGACCCAGTACTTC	many	TRBJ2-5	-	TRBV2
CASSSRTGTSQETQYF	TGTGCCAGCAGCTCAAGGACAGGGACAAGCCAAGAGACCCAGTACTTC	many	TRBJ2-5	TRBD1	TRBV13
CASSQRMNTEAFF	TGCGCCAGCAGCCAACGAATGAACACTGAAGCTTTCTTT	many	TRBJ1-1	-	TRBV4-3
CASTSYEQYF	TGTGCCAGCACATCCTACGAGCAGTACTTC	-	TRBJ2-7	-	TRBV6-1
CASGLTPRQNNPYNSPLHF	TGTGCTAGTGGTTTGACTCCCCGACAGAATAATCCCTATAATTCACCCCTCCACTTT	many	TRBJ1-6	-	TRBV12-5
CASSYGQGDTGELFF	TGTGCCAGCAGTTACGGACAGGGCGACACCGGGGAGCTGTTTTTT	-	TRBJ2-2	TRBD1	TRBV6-5
CASSLSWTNTEAFF	TGTGCCAGCAGTTTATCGTGGACGAACACTGAAGCTTTCTTT	many	TRBJ1-1	-	TRBV27